The clone carrying this T cell receptor (beta chain) was detected only once. Its antigen is unknown. Clones were sequenced by immunoSEQ multiplex PCR, and TCRdb holds only the in-frame ones, with some missing. Of about 150,000 clones listed, over 75% are singletons. The source of the sample is a study of T cell responses to AZD1222 COVID-19 vaccine. Study-level findings and limits: White British donors predominated, females outnumbered males, and clonal diversity was possibly underestimated. Spike-specific TCR breadth and depth grew following two AZD1222 doses. In all cases, repertoires were sampled only after the peak T cell response.

This receptor was obtained from an adult who received the AZD1222 COVID-19 vaccine. The specimen was peripheral blood, collected 28 days after the second AZD1222 dose.

The CDR3 coding sequence is TGTGCCAGCAGCTTAGGTGTTCAGGGGGCCCCTAATGAAAAACTGTTTTTT. Translating gives CASSLGVQGAPNEKLFF. J is TRBJ1-4 and V is TRBV11-2; 8 bases agree with TRBD1. Germline CDR1 and CDR2: SGHAT and FQNNGV. With V trimmed by 1 base and J by 3 bases, 7 bases remained unmatched. CDR3 length equals 17 residues.